The count of the clone carrying this T cell receptor beta chain is one. What it binds is unknown. The data were produced by immunoSEQ multiplex PCR, yet TCRdb's version contains in-frame clones alone and is incomplete. Here the sample spans roughly 30,000 clones, about 75% being singletons. The sample originates from a study of radiotherapy plus CTLA-4 blockade in lung cancer. Overall study context: Disease control reached approximately 30%, with objective responses in approximately 17%. Whole-study findings and limits: Early shifts in blood T cell clones, with interferon-beta, reportedly predicted response best. After radiotherapy and ipilimumab, tumor-derived clones expanded in peripheral blood.

This CDR3 is built from 14 residues. Germline CDR1 is MDHEN and CDR2 is SYDVKM. V was pared by 2 bases and J by 6 bases, with 11 bases between. Sequencing used peripheral blood, obtained from a patient treated with radiotherapy plus ipilimumab. The chain uses TRBV28 and TRBJ2-1, with a tentative D call TRBD2 (6 bases). The receptor was isolated from a human donor with non-small cell lung cancer that progressed on radiotherapy plus ipilimumab. In DNA, the CDR3 is TGTGCCAGCAGTTTAAACATGGGGGGCAATGAGCAGTTCTTC. It is translated as CASSLNMGGNEQFF.